One T cell receptor beta chain is described in this entry. This clone showed up just once. The antigen it binds to is not known. No base qualities exist here, and no much larger clone lies one base off it. This sample was included in a study of shared clonotypes between healthy human individuals (dated by TCRdb to 2020 to 2022). Describing the broader study: The cohort comprised a couple of women and a few men aged 18 to 49 years. For each donor, CD4 naive and CD4 memory were each run on three plates, CD8 naive on two plates, and CD8 memory on one plate. To increase sequencing depth and limit assay-specific biases, different laboratories used diverse techniques to prepare libraries and sequence TCR repertoires. The study deeply sequenced blood TCR repertoires of about 5 healthy adults to estimate repertoire size and the extent of clonotype sharing between individuals. Per donor, leukapheresis produced somewhere between about 0.85 and 10 billion PBMCs. Summary of the overall study and its limitations: When several donors were compared, the shared fraction of clonotypes was around 5% for naive CD4, 3.5% to 4% for naive CD8, more than 2% for memory CD4, and 0.35% to 0.4% for memory CD8. Clonotypes shared by all four sorted-subset donors showed higher generation probabilities than non-shared clonotypes. Rarefaction of sorted-subset datasets indicated incomplete sequencing despite the large sequencing depth. Naive subsets generally had larger estimated clonotype richness than memory subsets did. Pairwise subsampling led to the expectation that sequencing depth would affect the degree of clonotype sharing among donors. Only blood was sampled, and tissue TCR repertoires likely differ from those in blood. Because the study included a small number of donors, the genetic and exposure-history diversity represented was limited.

Using the deep immunoSEQ assay, TCR CDR3 regions were amplified from genomic DNA by multiplex PCR. For each cell subset, the extracted genomic DNA was distributed evenly across all wells of several immunoSEQ 96-well plates, and each plate served as one replicate. For sorted subsets, roughly 200 ng of genomic DNA, equivalent to 25,000 to 35,000 T cell genomes, went into each replicate PCR. The purified libraries were quantified using a Qubit 3.0 fluorometer, sized with a Bioanalyzer 2100, and then quantified again using the KAPA Library Quantification kit. Each immunoSEQ 96-well plate was sequenced on its own single-read 150-cycle Illumina NextSeq 550 flow cell. The original methods were these. Because the immunoSEQ output held only junctional sequences and lacked quality scores, the filtering could not match the filtering applied to full-length reads. To assign V/J genes and CDR3, sequences were annotated using PyIR, a Python wrapper for IgBLAST v1.9, with IMGT germline references. Reads were removed for weak V/J assignments (E-value above 1e-6), missing CDR3, stop codons, out-of-frame junctions, or ambiguous translated residues. V3J clonotypes were defined by identical inferred V gene, J gene, and CDR3 amino acid sequence. Percentage overlap between repertoires was computed as shared unique clonotypes divided by the size of the smaller repertoire. Three approaches were used to assess repertoire richness: RTK rarefaction, the Chao1 estimator, and Recon v2.1 estimates of unobserved clonotypes. OLGA was used to compute generation probabilities for all TCRbeta clonotypes that the gDNA method yielded from a few donors. Here the immuneACCESS table is served through TCRdb, limited to in-frame sequences with V and J called. Missing clones are a known gap in these copies; in checked studies unresolved V genes cover under half, and the rest lacks a known reason. Clone size and the V and J calls come from that table; the DNA yielded D and trimming. The sample includes about 600,000 clones, with around 97% observed a single time. Jointly, the top ten make up approximately 0.057% of the sample.

Healthy HIV-negative adults with no recently reported acute infections or vaccinations were included as donors. All donors were Caucasian adults living in Nashville, Tennessee, USA. CD4+ T cells were enriched through magnetic negative selection, after which naive cells were positively selected on CD45RA and the remaining negative fraction served as the memory subset. Blood was obtained by leukapheresis, after which PBMCs were separated by Ficoll-Histopaque density gradient centrifugation and cryopreserved in liquid nitrogen vapor phase. Analytical flow cytometry was used to check the purity and quantity of each magnetically sorted T cell population. Genomic DNA was isolated from every sorted fraction and measured by UV absorbance on a Nanodrop 2000c. V was cut back by 0 bases and J by 1 base, leaving a gap of 0 bases between them. CDR1 is given as MNHEY and CDR2 as SVGAGI, both from the germline V gene. There are 12 amino acids in the CDR3, from cysteine to phenylalanine inclusive. This entry keeps only the CDR3 DNA: 36 bases, framed from base 1.

The TCR sequence derives from a woman aged 25 to 39 in good health. The V and J genes are TRBV6-5 and TRBJ2-5, with the D gene not clear enough to name. Sequenced input: naive CD4+ T cells sorted from blood. This specimen's cell subset or site label, interpreted: CD45RA+ positively selected. The CDR3 region reads CASSYSQETQYF. The DNA is as follows: TGTGCCAGCAGTTACTCCCAAGAGACCCAGTACTTC.